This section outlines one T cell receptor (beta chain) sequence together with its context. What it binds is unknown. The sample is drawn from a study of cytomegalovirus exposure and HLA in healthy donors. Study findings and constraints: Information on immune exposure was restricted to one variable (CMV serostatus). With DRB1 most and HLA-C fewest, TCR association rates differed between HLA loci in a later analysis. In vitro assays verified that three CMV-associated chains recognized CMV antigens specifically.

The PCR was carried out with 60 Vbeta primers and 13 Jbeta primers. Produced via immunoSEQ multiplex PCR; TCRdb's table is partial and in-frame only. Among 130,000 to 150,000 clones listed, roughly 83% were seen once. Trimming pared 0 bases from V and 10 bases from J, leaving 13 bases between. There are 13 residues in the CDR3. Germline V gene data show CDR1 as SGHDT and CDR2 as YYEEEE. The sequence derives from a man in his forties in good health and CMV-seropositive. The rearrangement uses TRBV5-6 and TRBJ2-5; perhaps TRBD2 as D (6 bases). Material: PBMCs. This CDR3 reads CASSLVRLEGQYF. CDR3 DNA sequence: TGTGCCAGCAGCTTGGTACGGTTGGAGGGCCAGTACTTC.